The 9 T cell receptor beta chains in this list originate from one sample, sequenced in a study of blood T cell repertoires in COVID-19 (dated by TCRdb to 2018 to 2020). Library preparation employed the immunoSEQ multiplex PCR assay. This immuneACCESS table, as held by TCRdb, lists in-frame sequences with V and J called but not all clones. Of the missing ones, under half trace to an unresolved V gene in checked studies; the others have no known cause. The sample table holds fewer than 200,000 clones, of which around 79% were seen once. Approximately 7.6% of the sample lies in the top ten. The sequencing sample was made of peripheral blood. The source of these receptors is a woman aged 55-69 years with COVID-19, enrolled during active disease.

A single count supports this clone. The chain joins TRBV13 to TRBJ2-1; TRBD2 matches 10 bases. Germline V gene lookup returns CDR1 PRHDT and CDR2 FYEKMQ (reference sequence). The trim removed 4 bases at V and 8 bases at J, leaving 11 bases unmatched. The CDR3 loop spans 16 amino acids. The CDR3 is CASSSLRSGGGHEQFF. The CDR3, as DNA: TGTGCCAGCAGCTCCCTTCGGAGCGGGGGGGGGCATGAGCAGTTCTTC.

The chain joins TRBV25-1 to TRBJ2-3; D possibly corresponds to TRBD1 (6 bases). The CDR3 has 15 amino acids. Germline CDR1 MGHDK, CDR2 SYGVNS. The V and J ends lost 1 base and 2 bases respectively, with 10 bases between them. CDR3 sequence reads: CASSESDRITDTQYF. Written as DNA, the CDR3 is TGTGCCAGCAGTGAATCAGACAGGATCACAGATACGCAGTATTTT.

V and J are TRBV6-1 and TRBJ1-2; 8 bases fit TRBD1. The CDR3 extends over 16 amino acids. Per the germline V gene, CDR1 is MNHNS and CDR2 is SASEGT. V lost 1 base and J lost 4; bases outside the gene matches: 8. CDR3 sequence reads: CASSEGLDRARYGYTF. CDR3 DNA: TGTGCCAGCAGTGAAGGCCTGGACAGGGCGCGCTATGGCTACACCTTC.

The chain links TRBV28 to TRBJ2-5; D remains ambiguous. Germline loops: CDR1 MDHEN, CDR2 SYDVKM. Trimming stripped 5 bases from V and 5 bases from J, with 6 bases between. The CDR3 covers 11 residues. CDR3 nucleotide sequence: TGTGCCAGCAGTAACACGGAGACCCAGTACTTC. Its protein product is CASSNTETQYF.

CDR3 sequence (DNA): TGTGCCAGCAGGCCCCGACTCACAGATACGCAGTATTTT. It yields the protein CASRPRLTDTQYF. The chain is built from TRBV2 and TRBJ2-3, with D unclear. The CDR3 extends over 13 amino acids. The ends were cut back, 6 bases at V and 2 bases at J, with 9 bases in the middle. Looked up from germline, CDR1 is SNHLY and CDR2 is FYNNEI.

This clone has only one observation. The junction shows a germline mismatch at one end, possibly a read error. The chain carries TRBV15 and TRBJ1-1, with 7 bases aligning to TRBD1. The germline V gene has CDR1 LNHNV and CDR2 YYDKDF (reference sequence). The CDR3 contains 13 residues. The CDR3 DNA reads TGTGCCACCAGCGGAGATCCGGGACAGAGTCATTTCTTT. The encoded protein is CATSGDPGQSHFF.

The genes are TRBV7-3 and TRBJ2-3; no clear D. V was pared by 1 base and J by 5 bases, with 7 bases between. Germline V lookup: CDR1 SGHTA, CDR2 FQGTGA. This CDR3 has 13 residues. The CDR3, as DNA: TGTGCCAGCAGCTTAATAAGAGGAGATACGCAGTATTTT. This sequence encodes CASSLIRGDTQYF.

This clone was counted a single time. V usage is TRBV30 and J usage is TRBJ1-5; the match to TRBD1 covers 7 bases. CDR1 is GTSNPN and CDR2 is SVGIG in the germline V gene (reference sequence). The CDR3 has 13 residues. J was trimmed by 4 bases and V by 0 bases; bases with no gene match: 0. Written as DNA, the CDR3 is TGTGCCTGGAGTGTACAGGGGAATCAGCCCCAGCATTTT. Residues: CAWSVQGNQPQHF.

The V gene is TRBV19, the J gene TRBJ2-1, with a tentative D call TRBD1 (5 bases). Germline values: CDR1 LNHDA, CDR2 SQIVND (reference sequence). This CDR3 has 14 amino acids. The V end was cut by 7 bases, the J end by 1 base, with 11 bases between. For the CDR3, the DNA is TGTGCCAGTAAGGGCAGGGCTTCCTACAATGAGCAGTTCTTC. This encodes CASKGRASYNEQFF.